These T cell receptor beta chains were read from a single sample in a study of T cells in Graves' hyperthyroidism and ophthalmopathy. One entry per CDR3 protein, called by TCRdb with MiXCR from the multiplex PCR reads. The sample consists of roughly 720,000 distinct CDR3 sequences, roughly 17% of them appearing once. The sample comprised blood. Receptors originate from a man aged 50-59 years with Graves' hyperthyroidism. CDR3s include the opening cysteine and the closing phenylalanine or tryptophan. A D gene is named only where the DNA matches it firmly. Clone size is given for some rows only: seen once, a few or many times, or a class if the clone is expanded.

v_call,clone_size,j_call,d_call,cdr3_nt,cdr3_aa
TRBV27,many,TRBJ2-1,.,TGTGCCAGCAGTTTGGTGGGGGATAACAGTTTCTACAATGAGCAGTTCTTC,CASSLVGDNSFYNEQFF
TRBV24-1,.,TRBJ2-2,TRBD2,TGTGCCACCAGTGATTTCACTAGCGGGTCAGCCGGGGAGCTGTTTTTT,CATSDFTSGSAGELFF
TRBV2,many,TRBJ2-1,.,TGTGCCAGCAGTGCGATAAATGAGCAGTTCTTC,CASSAINEQFF
TRBV10-3,many,TRBJ2-5,.,TGTGCCATCAGTGACCGGGATGAGACCCAGTACTTC,CAISDRDETQYF
TRBV19,.,TRBJ1-5,.,TGTGCCAGTACCCGAGGGGAATTCAATCAGCCCCAGCATTTT,CASTRGEFNQPQHF
TRBV10-3,few,TRBJ1-2,TRBD1,TGTGCCATCAGTACCTATCGACAGGGAGGGGACTATGGCTACACCTTC,CAISTYRQGGDYGYTF
TRBV7-9,once,TRBJ2-2,.,TGTGCCAGCAGCACCGCGGGACAGTTAATCACCGGGGAGCTGTTTTTT,CASSTAGQLITGELFF
TRBV5-1,.,TRBJ2-2,.,TGCGCCAGCAGCTTGGCCCTAGGGACCGGGGAGCTGTTTTTT,CASSLALGTGELFF
TRBV20-1,.,TRBJ2-7,.,TGCAGTGCCACTATGGGGGCCACCTACGAGCAGTACTTC,CSATMGATYEQYF
TRBV28,many,TRBJ2-3,TRBD2,TGTGCCAGCGCCCGACTAGCGGGAACTAGCACAGATACGCAGTATTTT,CASARLAGTSTDTQYF
TRBV2,many,TRBJ2-7,TRBD2,TGTGCCAGCAGTGGGGGAGGGAGGCTCTACGAGCAGTACTTC,CASSGGGRLYEQYF
TRBV2,.,TRBJ2-1,.,TGTGCCAGCAGACCCCGGGACGGACACAATGAGCAGTTCTTC,CASRPRDGHNEQFF
TRBV30,many,TRBJ2-5,.,TGTGCCTGGAGTGTTGGAGAGACCCAGTACTTC,CAWSVGETQYF
TRBV29-1,.,TRBJ1-5,TRBD1,TGCAGCGTTAGCCAGGGGGGGATTGGCAATCAGCCCCAGCATTTT,CSVSQGGIGNQPQHF
TRBV7-9,few,TRBJ2-3,TRBD1,TGTGCCAGCAGCTTAAATGGACAGGGGAGTATCACAGATACGCAGTATTTT,CASSLNGQGSITDTQYF
TRBV20-1,few,TRBJ2-7,.,TGCAGTGCTAGCGCCTCGATGGGGGTGAGATACGAGCAGTACTTC,CSASASMGVRYEQYF
TRBV10-3,.,TRBJ2-7,TRBD2,TGTGCCATCAGTACGGATAGCGGGAGTCCCGAGCAGTACTTC,CAISTDSGSPEQYF
TRBV5-1,.,TRBJ2-7,.,TGCGCCAGCACTTCCCTTGGCGGGACCTACGAGCAGTACTTC,CASTSLGGTYEQYF
TRBV7-2,few,TRBJ2-7,.,TGTGCCAGCAGCTTAGGGTCAGGACGGAACTACGAGCAGTACTTC,CASSLGSGRNYEQYF
TRBV28,few,TRBJ1-2,TRBD1,TGTGCCAGCAGTTTACCAGGGACAGGTCGAAACTATGGCTACACCTTC,CASSLPGTGRNYGYTF
TRBV27,.,TRBJ2-1,TRBD2,TGTGCCAGCAGTTTATCGGGACTAGCGGGAGCTTACAATGAGCAGTTCTTC,CASSLSGLAGAYNEQFF
TRBV10-3,.,TRBJ2-3,TRBD2,TGTGCCATACGGACTAGCGGAAGTTCCACAGATACGCAGTATTTT,CAIRTSGSSTDTQYF
TRBV7-3,few,TRBJ2-2,.,TGTGCCAGCAGCTTAAGCCAGGGGCCCGGGGAGCTGTTTTTT,CASSLSQGPGELFF
TRBV18,.,TRBJ2-7,.,TGTGCCAGCTCTCGGGCCTCATTCTACGAGCAGTACTTC,CASSRASFYEQYF
TRBV13,few,TRBJ1-5,TRBD1,TGTGCCAGCAGCTCGGGACAGGGAAACAATCAGCCCCAGCATTTT,CASSSGQGNNQPQHF
TRBV28,many,TRBJ1-4,.,TGTGCCAGCGGCCGGGCCTCTAATGAAAAACTGTTTTTT,CASGRASNEKLFF
TRBV29-1,few,TRBJ2-1,.,TGCAGCGTCCGGGGCGGAGAGCAGTTCTTC,CSVRGGEQFF
TRBV6-5,few,TRBJ2-5,TRBD1,TGTGCCAGCAGTTACCTTAACGAACAGGGGTATGGGGAGACCCAGTACTTC,CASSYLNEQGYGETQYF
TRBV12-3/TRBV12-4,many,TRBJ1-1,.,TGTGCCAGCAGTTCGTTTACGGTGACTGAAGCTTTCTTT,CASSSFTVTEAFF
TRBV6-4,.,TRBJ1-2,.,TGTGCCAGCAGTGAAGACCGCACCGGAGGTTATGGCTACACCTTC,CASSEDRTGGYGYTF
TRBV12-3/TRBV12-4,.,TRBJ1-5,TRBD1,TGTGCCAGCAGTCCCGGGACAGGGGCCGATCAGCCCCAGCATTTT,CASSPGTGADQPQHF